Presented here are 14 T cell receptor beta chains from one specimen sequenced in a study of blood T cells in healthy people across ages. With a J-beta primer mix and a sample-barcoded 5' primer, a second PCR ran about 7 to 11 cycles. TCRdb reprocessed the 5' RACE reads with MiXCR, giving one entry per CDR3 protein. The data show around 970,000 distinct CDR3 sequences, with roughly 50% seen just once and over 20% held by the top ten. Sequenced material: blood. The receptor source for this set is a woman aged 55-70 years in good health.

The rearrangement uses TRBV7-2 and TRBJ2-1; 8 bases are shared with TRBD2. Unmatched junction bases numbered 6, after V lost 3 bases and J lost 5 bases. Looked up from germline, CDR1 is SGHTA and CDR2 is FQGNSA. The CDR3 length is 15 residues. For the CDR3, the DNA is TGTGCCAGCAGCTTTTTCGCGGGAGGCCACAATGAGCAGTTCTTC. It is translated as CASSFFAGGHNEQFF.

This clonotype has a handful of counts. The chain has TRBV3-1 and TRBJ2-5; 8 bases agree with TRBD2. The CDR3 has 15 residues. After removal of 5 bases from V and 5 bases from J, the junction contained 10 bases not matched to a gene. CDR1 is LGHDT, CDR2 YNNKEL, per germline (reference sequence). The CDR3 protein is CASSETGLARETQYF. CDR3 nucleotides: TGTGCCAGCAGCGAAACCGGACTAGCCAGGGAGACCCAGTACTTC.

The V call is TRBV7-9, the J call TRBJ2-2; 10 nucleotides align to TRBD1. J was trimmed by 1 base and V by 5 bases; bases with no gene match: 13. Germline V gene data show CDR1 as SEHNR and CDR2 as FQNEAQ (reference sequence). This CDR3 spans 19 amino acids. The CDR3 DNA is TGTGCCAGCAGCCCCTGGACAGGGGGAGGCCGGGGGAACACCGGGGAGCTGTTTTTT. The encoded protein is CASSPWTGGGRGNTGELFF.

This clonotype was counted only a few times. The chain joins TRBV29-1 to TRBJ2-7; D remains unclear. CDR1 SQVTM and CDR2 ANQGSEA come from the germline V gene. The length of the CDR3 is 13 residues. V lost 5 bases, J lost 0 bases, and 11 bases lay in between. The CDR3 sequence: CSVYGFSSYEQYF. CDR3 DNA sequence: TGCAGCGTTTACGGCTTCAGCTCCTACGAGCAGTACTTC.

The V and J genes are TRBV28 and TRBJ2-2; either TRBD1 or TRBD2 may supply D (6 bases each). The CDR3 sequence is 13 residues long. V dropped 8 bases and J dropped 3 bases, with 10 bases sitting between them. Germline V CDR1 and CDR2: MDHEN, SYDVKM. The CDR3 DNA reads as TGTGCCAGCTGTGGGGGGCACACCGGGGAGCTGTTTTTT. It yields the protein CASCGGHTGELFF.

In this sample, this clonotype turned up many times. The chain employs TRBV20-1 and TRBJ2-7; D possibly corresponds to TRBD1 (6 bases). From germline, CDR1 is DFQATT and CDR2 SNEGSKA (reference sequence). V lost 3 bases and J lost 3, with 18 bases in between. CDR3 length: 15 residues. CDR3 residues: CSARATGTSLYEQYF. Here the CDR3 DNA reads TGCAGTGCTAGGGCCACCGGGACATCCCTCTACGAGCAGTACTTC.

This chain uses TRBV4-1 with TRBJ2-7, with a possible D match to TRBD2 (5 bases). With 1 base removed from V and 3 bases from J, the gap between germline ends came to 13 bases. Germline CDR1 reads MGHRA; CDR2 reads YSYEKL. This CDR3 has 15 residues. The CDR3 protein is CASSQVRAESYEQYF. The CDR3 DNA reads as TGCGCCAGCAGCCAAGTACGAGCGGAGAGCTACGAGCAGTACTTC.

As to this clonotype: Sequence at one end of the junction differs from germline and may be a read error. The gene calls are TRBV3-1 and TRBJ2-7; the match to TRBD1 covers 7 bases. Germline V gives CDR1 LGHDT, CDR2 YNNKEL (reference sequence). The CDR3 is 15 residues long. CDR3 protein: CVSSPRQGRSYEQYF. The CDR3 region has the DNA TGTGTCAGCAGCCCGAGACAGGGCCGCTCCTACGAGCAGTACTTC.

The V and J genes are TRBV18 and TRBJ2-7, with 9 bases aligning to TRBD2. The ends lost 0 bases at V and 4 bases at J; junction bases unmatched: 7. The CDR3 is 16 residues long. Per germline, CDR1 KGHSH and CDR2 LQKENI. The CDR3 nucleotides read TGTGCCAGCTCACCACCTGGGACTAGCTGGGGTTACGAGCAGTACTTC. This sequence encodes CASSPPGTSWGYEQYF.

This sequence joins TRBV5-1 and TRBJ2-4; TRBD1 is a possible D gene (6 bases). The closer fit of TRBJ2-7 to the DNA end suggests the J call may be wrong. The germline V gene has CDR1 SGHRS and CDR2 YFSETQ. The CDR3 has 15 residues. CDR3 in amino acids: CASSSTGTSIYEQYF. The CDR3 coding sequence is TGCGCCAGCAGCTCCACCGGGACATCTATCTACGAGCAGTACTTC.

The rearrangement uses TRBV4-1 and TRBJ2-1; 12 positions match TRBD1. The CDR3 sequence is 16 residues long. V shed 4 bases, J shed 8 bases, and the junction held 9 bases outside the gene matches. Looked up from germline, CDR1 is MGHRA and CDR2 is YSYEKL. The CDR3 reads CASSPGRGTGGDEQFF. The CDR3 DNA is TGCGCCAGCAGCCCGGGCCGCGGGACAGGGGGCGATGAGCAGTTCTTC.

This chain joins TRBV7-8 and TRBJ2-1, with D possibly being TRBD2 (6 bases). V was trimmed by 6 bases and J by 10 bases, leaving 19 bases between them. The CDR3 consists of 14 residues. Looked up from germline, CDR1 is SGHVS and CDR2 is FQNEAQ. CDR3 nucleotides: TGTGCCAGCAGTTCCAGCGGGTCCGGACGGGAGCAGTTCTTC. Amino acid sequence: CASSSSGSGREQFF.

This clonotype was seen many times. The J gene is TRBJ2-5, the V gene TRBV3-1; either TRBD1 or TRBD2 may supply D (5 bases each). Trimming stripped 4 bases from V and 4 bases from J, with 10 bases between. Germline loops: CDR1 LGHDT, CDR2 YNNKEL (reference sequence). The CDR3 totals 13 residues. CDR3 sequence: CASSRERGETQYF. Written as DNA, the CDR3 is TGTGCCAGCAGCCGCGAGAGGGGAGAGACCCAGTACTTC.

About this clonotype itself: Relative to the germline gene, one junction end is altered; a read error may explain this. As DNA, the CDR3 is TGCGCCAGCAGCCAAGATTTCCGTCGGGACTCCAACAATGAGCAGTTCTTC. It is translated as CASSQDFRRDSNNEQFF. The V call is TRBV4-3, the J call TRBJ2-1; D might be TRBD2 (6 bases). Per germline, CDR1 LGHNA and CDR2 YSLEER. CDR3 size: 17 residues.